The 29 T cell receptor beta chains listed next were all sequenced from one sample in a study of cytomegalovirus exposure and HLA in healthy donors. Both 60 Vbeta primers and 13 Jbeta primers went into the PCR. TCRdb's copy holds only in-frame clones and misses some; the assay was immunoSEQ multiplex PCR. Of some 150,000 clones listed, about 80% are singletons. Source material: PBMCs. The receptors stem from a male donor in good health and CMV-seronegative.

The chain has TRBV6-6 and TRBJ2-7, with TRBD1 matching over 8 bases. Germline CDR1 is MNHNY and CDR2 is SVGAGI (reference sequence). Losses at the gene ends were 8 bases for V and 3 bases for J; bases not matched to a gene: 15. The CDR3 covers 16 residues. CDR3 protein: CASRLRTGQSGYEQYF. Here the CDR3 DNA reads TGTGCCAGCCGACTGAGGACAGGGCAAAGCGGCTACGAGCAGTACTTC.

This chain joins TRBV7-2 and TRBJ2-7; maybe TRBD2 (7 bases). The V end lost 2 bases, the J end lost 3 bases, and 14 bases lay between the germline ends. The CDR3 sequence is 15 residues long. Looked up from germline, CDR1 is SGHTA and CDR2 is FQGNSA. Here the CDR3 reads CASSLWRGLGYEQYF. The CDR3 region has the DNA TGTGCCAGCAGCTTATGGCGGGGGCTGGGCTACGAGCAGTACTTC.

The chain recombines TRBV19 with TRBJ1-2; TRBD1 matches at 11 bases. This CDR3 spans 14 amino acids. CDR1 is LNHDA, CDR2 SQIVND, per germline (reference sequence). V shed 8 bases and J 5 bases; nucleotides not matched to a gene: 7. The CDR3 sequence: CASLGQGAGYGYTF. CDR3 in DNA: TGTGCCAGTTTAGGACAGGGGGCGGGATATGGCTACACCTTC.

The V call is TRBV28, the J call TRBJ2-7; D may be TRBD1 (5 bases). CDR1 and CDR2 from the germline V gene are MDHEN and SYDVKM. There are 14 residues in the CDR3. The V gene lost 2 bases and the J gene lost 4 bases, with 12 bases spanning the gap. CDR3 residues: CASSLGAGAYEQYF. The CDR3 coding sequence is TGTGCCAGCAGTTTAGGGGCAGGAGCTTACGAGCAGTACTTC.

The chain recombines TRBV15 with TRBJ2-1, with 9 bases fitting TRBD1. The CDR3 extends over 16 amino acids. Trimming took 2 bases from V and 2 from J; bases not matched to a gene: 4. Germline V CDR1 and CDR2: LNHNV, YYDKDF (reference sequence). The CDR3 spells CATSRYGQGTYNEQFF. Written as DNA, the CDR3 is TGTGCCACCAGCAGATACGGACAGGGGACCTACAATGAGCAGTTCTTC. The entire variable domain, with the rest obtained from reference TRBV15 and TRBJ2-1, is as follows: DAMVIQNPRYQVTQFGKPVTLSCSQTLNHNVMYWYQQKSSQAPKLLFHYYDKDFNNEADTPDNFQSRRPNTSFCFLDIRSPGLGDTAMYLCATSRYGQGTYNEQFFGPGTRLTVL.

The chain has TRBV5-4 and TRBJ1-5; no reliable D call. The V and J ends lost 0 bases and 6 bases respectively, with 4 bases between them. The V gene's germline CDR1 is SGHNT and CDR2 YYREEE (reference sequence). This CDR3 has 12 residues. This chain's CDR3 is CASSLDSQPQHF. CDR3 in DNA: TGTGCCAGCAGCTTGGATAGTCAGCCCCAGCATTTT.

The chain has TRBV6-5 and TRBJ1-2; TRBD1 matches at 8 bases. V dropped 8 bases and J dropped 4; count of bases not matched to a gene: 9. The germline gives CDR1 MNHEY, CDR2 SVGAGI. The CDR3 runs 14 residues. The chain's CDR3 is CASVTGGYIYGYTF. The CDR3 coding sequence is TGTGCCAGCGTCACAGGGGGTTACATCTATGGCTACACCTTC.

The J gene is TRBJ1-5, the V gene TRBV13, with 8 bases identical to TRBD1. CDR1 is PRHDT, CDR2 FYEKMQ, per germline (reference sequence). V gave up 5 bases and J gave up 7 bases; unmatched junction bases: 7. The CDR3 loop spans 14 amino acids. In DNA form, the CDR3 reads TGTGCCAGCAGCCTACAGGGGGTCCGGCAGCCCCAGCATTTT. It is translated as CASSLQGVRQPQHF.

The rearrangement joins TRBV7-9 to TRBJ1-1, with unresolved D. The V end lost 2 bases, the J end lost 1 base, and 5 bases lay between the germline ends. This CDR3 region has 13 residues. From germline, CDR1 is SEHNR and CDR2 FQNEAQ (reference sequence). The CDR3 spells CASSLNRNTEAFF. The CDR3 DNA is TGTGCCAGCAGCTTAAACAGGAACACTGAAGCTTTCTTT.

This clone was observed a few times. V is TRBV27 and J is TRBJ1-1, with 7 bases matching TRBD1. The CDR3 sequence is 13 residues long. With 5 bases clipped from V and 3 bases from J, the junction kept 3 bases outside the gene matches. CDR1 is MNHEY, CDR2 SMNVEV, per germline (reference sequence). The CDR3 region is CASSRDRYTEAFF. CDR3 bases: TGTGCCAGCAGTCGGGACAGATACACTGAAGCTTTCTTT.

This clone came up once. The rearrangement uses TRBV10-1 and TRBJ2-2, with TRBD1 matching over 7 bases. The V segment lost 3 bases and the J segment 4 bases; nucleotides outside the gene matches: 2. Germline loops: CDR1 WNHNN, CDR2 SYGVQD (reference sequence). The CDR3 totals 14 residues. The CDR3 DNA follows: TGCGCCAGCAGTGAAGGGGGCAGCACCGGGGAGCTGTTTTTT. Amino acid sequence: CASSEGGSTGELFF.

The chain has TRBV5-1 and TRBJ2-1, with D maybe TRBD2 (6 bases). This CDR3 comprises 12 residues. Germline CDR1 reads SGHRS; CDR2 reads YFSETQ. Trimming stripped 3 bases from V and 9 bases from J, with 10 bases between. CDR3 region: CASSSQGGEQFF. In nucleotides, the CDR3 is TGCGCCAGCAGCTCCCAGGGAGGTGAGCAGTTCTTC.

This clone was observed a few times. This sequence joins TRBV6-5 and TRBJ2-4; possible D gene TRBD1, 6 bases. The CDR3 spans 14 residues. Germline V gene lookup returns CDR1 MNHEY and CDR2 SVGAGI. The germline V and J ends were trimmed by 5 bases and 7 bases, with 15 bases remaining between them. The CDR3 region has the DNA TGTGCCAGCAGTGAGGGACACCCCCGGAACATTCAGTACTTC. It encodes CASSEGHPRNIQYF.

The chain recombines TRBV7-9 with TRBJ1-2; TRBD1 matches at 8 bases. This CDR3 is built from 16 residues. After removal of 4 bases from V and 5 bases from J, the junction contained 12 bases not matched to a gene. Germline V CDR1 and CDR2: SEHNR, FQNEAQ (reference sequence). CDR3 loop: CASSSPGGQARYGYTF. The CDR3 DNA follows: TGTGCCAGCAGCTCTCCCGGGGGACAGGCGCGATATGGCTACACCTTC. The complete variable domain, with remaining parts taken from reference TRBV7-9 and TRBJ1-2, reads DTGVSQNPRHKITKRGQNVTFRCDPISEHNRLYWYRQTLGQGPEFLTYFQNEAQLEKSRLLSDRFSAERPKGSFSTLEIQRTEQGDSAMYLCASSSPGGQARYGYTFGSGTRLTVV.

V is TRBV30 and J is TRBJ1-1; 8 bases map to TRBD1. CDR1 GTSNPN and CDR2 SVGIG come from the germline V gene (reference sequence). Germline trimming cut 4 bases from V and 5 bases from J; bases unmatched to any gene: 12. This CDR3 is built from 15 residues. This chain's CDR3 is CAWTPPGGATTEAFF. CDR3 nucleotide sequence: TGTGCCTGGACTCCCCCAGGGGGCGCGACGACTGAAGCTTTCTTT.

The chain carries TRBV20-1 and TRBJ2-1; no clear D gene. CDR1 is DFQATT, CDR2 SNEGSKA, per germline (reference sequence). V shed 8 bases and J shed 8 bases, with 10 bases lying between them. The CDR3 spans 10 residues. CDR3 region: CSSTPDEQFF. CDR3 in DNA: TGCAGTTCAACCCCGGATGAGCAGTTCTTC.

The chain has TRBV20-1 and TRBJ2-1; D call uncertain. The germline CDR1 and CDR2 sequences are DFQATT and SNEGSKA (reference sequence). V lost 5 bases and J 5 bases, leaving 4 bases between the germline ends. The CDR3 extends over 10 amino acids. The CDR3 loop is CSARDNEQFF. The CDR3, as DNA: TGCAGTGCTCGGGACAATGAGCAGTTCTTC.

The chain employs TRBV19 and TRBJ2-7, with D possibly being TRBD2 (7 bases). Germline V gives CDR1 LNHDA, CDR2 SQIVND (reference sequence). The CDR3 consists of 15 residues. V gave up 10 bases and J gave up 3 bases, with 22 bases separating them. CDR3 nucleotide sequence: TGTGCCACCTCATACGGGGGGCTCTCGCACTACGAGCAGTACTTC. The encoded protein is CATSYGGLSHYEQYF.

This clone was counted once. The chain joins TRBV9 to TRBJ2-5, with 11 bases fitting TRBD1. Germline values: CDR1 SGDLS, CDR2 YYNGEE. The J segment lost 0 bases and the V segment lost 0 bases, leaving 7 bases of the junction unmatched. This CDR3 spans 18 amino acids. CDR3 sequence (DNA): TGTGCCAGCAGCGTAGCGTTTGGGACAGGGGGTTACCAAGAGACCCAGTACTTC. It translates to CASSVAFGTGGYQETQYF.

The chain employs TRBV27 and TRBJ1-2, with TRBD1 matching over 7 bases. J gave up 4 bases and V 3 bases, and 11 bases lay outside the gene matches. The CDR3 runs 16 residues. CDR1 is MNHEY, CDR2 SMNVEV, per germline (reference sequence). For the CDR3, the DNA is TGTGCCAGCAGTTTCCGCCACCCCGGGACAGCCTATGGCTACACCTTC. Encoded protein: CASSFRHPGTAYGYTF.

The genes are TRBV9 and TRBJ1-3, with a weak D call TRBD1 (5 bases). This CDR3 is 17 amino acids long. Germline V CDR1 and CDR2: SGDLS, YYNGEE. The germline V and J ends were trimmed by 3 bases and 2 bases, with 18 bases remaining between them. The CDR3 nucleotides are TGTGCCAGCAGCGGCCCGGGGGACCGAGGAGCTGGAAACACCATATATTTT. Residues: CASSGPGDRGAGNTIYF.

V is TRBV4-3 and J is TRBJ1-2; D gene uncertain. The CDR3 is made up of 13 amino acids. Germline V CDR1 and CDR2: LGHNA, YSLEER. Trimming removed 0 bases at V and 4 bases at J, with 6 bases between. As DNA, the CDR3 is TGCGCCAGCAGCCAAGAAACGGGCTATGGCTACACCTTC. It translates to CASSQETGYGYTF.

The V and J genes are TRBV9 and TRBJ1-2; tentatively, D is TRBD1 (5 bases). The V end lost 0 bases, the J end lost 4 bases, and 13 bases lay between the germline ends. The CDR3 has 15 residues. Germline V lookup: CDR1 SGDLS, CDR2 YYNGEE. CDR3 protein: CASSVAPGNPYGYTF. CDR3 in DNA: TGTGCCAGCAGCGTAGCTCCAGGGAATCCCTATGGCTACACCTTC.

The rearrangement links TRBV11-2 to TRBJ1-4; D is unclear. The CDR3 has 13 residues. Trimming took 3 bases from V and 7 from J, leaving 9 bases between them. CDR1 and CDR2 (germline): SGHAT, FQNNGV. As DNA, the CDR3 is TGTGCCAGCAGCTTTGCACCGCGTGAAAAACTGTTTTTT. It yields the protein CASSFAPREKLFF.

CDR3 sequence reads: CASSGQGFYGYTF. The CDR3 DNA sequence: TGTGCCAGCAGCGGACAGGGGTTCTATGGCTACACCTTC. The chain carries TRBV2 and TRBJ1-2, with 9 nucleotides matching TRBD1. The CDR3 contains 13 residues. Trimming removed 6 bases from V and 4 bases from J; junction bases left unmatched: 3. The germline CDR1 and CDR2 sequences are SNHLY and FYNNEI.

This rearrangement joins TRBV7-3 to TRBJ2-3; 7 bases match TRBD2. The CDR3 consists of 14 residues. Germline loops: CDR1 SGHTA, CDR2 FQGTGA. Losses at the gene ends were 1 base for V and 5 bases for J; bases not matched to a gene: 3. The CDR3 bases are TGTGCCAGCAGCTTAAATGGGGGGGGAGATACGCAGTATTTT. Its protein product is CASSLNGGGDTQYF.

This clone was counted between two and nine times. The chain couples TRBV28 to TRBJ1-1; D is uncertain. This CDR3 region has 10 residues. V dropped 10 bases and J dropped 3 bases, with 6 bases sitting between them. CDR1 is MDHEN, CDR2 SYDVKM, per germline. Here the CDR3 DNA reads TGTGCCACCCGAGACACTGAAGCTTTCTTT. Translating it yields CATRDTEAFF.

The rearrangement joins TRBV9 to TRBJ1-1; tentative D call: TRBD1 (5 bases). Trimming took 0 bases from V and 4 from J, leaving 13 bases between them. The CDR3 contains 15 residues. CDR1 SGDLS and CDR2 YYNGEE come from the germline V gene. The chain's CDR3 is CASSVEGRESTEAFF. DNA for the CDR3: TGTGCCAGCAGCGTAGAAGGCAGGGAAAGCACTGAAGCTTTCTTT.

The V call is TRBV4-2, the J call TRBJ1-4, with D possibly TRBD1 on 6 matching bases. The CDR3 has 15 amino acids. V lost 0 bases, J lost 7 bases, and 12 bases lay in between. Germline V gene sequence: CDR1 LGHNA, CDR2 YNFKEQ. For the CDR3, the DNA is TGTGCCAGCAGCCAAGATCCCGCAGGGGCTGAAAAACTGTTTTTT. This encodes CASSQDPAGAEKLFF.